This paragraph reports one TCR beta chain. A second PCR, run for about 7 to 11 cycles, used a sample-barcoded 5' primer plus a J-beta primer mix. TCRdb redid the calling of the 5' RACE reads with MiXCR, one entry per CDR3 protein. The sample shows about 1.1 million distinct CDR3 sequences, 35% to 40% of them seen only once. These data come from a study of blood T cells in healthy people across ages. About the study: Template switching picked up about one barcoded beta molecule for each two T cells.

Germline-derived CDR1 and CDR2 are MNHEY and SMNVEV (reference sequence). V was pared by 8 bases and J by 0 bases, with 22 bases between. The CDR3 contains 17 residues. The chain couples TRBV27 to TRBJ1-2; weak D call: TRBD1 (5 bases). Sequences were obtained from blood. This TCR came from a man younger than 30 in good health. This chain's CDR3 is CASSPRSGPVANYGYTF. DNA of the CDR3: TGTGCCAGCTCACCCCGATCGGGGCCCGTAGCTAACTATGGCTACACCTTC.